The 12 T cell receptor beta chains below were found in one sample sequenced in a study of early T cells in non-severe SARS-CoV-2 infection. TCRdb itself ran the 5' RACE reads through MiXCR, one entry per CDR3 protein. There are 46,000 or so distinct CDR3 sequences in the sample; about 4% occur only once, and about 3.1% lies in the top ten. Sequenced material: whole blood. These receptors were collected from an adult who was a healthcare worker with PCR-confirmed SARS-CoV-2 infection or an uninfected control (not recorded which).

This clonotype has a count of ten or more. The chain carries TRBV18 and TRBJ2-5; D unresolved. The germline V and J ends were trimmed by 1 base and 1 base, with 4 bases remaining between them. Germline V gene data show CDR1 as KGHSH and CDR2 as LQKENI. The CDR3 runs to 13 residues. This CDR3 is CASSPLSQETQYF. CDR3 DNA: TGTGCCAGCTCACCACTTAGCCAAGAGACCCAGTACTTC.

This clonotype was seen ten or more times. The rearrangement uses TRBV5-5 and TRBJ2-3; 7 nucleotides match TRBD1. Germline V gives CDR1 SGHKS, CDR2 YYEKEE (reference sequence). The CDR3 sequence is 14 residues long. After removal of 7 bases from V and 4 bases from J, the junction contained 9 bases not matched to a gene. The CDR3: CASLDYRGADTQYF. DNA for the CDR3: TGTGCCAGCTTAGATTACAGGGGCGCAGATACGCAGTATTTT.

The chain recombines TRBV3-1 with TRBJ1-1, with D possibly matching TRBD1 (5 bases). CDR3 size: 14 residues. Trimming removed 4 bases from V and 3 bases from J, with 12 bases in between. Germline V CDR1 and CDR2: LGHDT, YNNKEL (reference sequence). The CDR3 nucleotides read TGTGCCAGCAGCCCCCTCCGGGACTACACTGAAGCTTTCTTT. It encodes CASSPLRDYTEAFF. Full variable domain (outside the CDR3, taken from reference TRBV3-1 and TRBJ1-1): DTAVSQTPKYLVTQMGNDKSIKCEQNLGHDTMYWYKQDSKKFLKIMFSYNNKELIINETVPNRFSPKSPDKAHLNLHINSLELGDSAVYFCASSPLRDYTEAFFGQGTRLTVV.

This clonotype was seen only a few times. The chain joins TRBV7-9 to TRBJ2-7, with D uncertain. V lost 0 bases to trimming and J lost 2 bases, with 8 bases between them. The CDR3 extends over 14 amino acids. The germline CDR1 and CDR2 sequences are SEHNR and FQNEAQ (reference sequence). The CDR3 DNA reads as TGTGCCAGCAGCTTAGCGAGTCAAGCCTACGAGCAGTACTTC. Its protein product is CASSLASQAYEQYF.

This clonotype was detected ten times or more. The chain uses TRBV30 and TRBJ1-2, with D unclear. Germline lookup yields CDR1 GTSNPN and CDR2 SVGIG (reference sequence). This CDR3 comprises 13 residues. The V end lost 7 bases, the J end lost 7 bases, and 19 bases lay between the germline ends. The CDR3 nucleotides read TGTGCCTTGGGGTCCGCGGACTACCTTGGCTACACCTTC. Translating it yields CALGSADYLGYTF.

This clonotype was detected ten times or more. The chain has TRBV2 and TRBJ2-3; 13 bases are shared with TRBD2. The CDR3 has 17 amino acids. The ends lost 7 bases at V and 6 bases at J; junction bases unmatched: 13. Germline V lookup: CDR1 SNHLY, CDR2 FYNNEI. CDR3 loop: CASIINRLAGGLDTQYF. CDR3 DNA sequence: TGTGCCAGCATTATCAATAGACTAGCGGGGGGCCTGGATACGCAGTATTTT.

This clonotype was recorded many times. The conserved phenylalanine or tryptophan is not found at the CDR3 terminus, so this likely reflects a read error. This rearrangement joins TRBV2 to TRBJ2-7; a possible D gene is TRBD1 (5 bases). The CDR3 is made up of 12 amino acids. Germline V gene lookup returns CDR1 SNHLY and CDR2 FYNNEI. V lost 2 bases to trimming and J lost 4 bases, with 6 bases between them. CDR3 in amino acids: CASSEQGYEQYL. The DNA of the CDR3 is TGTGCCAGCAGTGAACAGGGTTACGAGCAGTACCTC.

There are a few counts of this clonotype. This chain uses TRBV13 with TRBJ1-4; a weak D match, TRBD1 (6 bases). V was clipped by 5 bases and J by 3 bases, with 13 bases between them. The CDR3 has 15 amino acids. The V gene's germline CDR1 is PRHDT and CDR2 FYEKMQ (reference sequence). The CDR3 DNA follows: TGTGCCAGCAGCCCTACAGGGCGGGCTAATGAAAAACTGTTTTTT. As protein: CASSPTGRANEKLFF.

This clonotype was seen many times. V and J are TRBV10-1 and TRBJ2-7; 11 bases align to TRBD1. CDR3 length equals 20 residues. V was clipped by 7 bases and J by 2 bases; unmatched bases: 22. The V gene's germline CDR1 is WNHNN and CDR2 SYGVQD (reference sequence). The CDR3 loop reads CASNFMDRGLPFFGTYEQYF. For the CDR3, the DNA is TGCGCCAGCAATTTCATGGACAGGGGGCTTCCTTTTTTTGGAACCTACGAGCAGTACTTC.

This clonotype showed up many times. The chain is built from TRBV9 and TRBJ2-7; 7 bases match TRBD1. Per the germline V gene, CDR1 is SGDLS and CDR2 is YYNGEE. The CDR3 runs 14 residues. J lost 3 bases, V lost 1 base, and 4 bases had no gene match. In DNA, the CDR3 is TGTGCCAGCAGCGTATCGGACAGGAACTACGAGCAGTACTTC. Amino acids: CASSVSDRNYEQYF.

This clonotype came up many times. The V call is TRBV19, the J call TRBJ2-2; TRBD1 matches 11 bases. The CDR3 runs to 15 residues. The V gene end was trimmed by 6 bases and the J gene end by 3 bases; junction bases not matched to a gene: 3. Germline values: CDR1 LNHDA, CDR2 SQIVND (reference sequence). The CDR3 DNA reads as TGTGCCAGTAGCCGGGACAGGGGGTACACCGGGGAGCTGTTTTTT. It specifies CASSRDRGYTGELFF. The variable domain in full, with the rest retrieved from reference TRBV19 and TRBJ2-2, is DGGITQSPKYLFRKEGQNVTLSCEQNLNHDAMYWYRQDPGQGLRLIYYSQIVNDFQKGDIAEGYSVSREKKESFPLTVTSAQKNPTAFYLCASSRDRGYTGELFFGEGSRLTVL.

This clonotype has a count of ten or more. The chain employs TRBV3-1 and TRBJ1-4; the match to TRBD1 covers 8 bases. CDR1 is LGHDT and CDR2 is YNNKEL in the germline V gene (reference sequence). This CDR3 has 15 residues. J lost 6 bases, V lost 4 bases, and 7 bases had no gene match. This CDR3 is CASSRGTGVDEKLFF. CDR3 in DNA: TGTGCCAGCAGCCGAGGGACAGGAGTGGATGAAAAACTGTTTTTT. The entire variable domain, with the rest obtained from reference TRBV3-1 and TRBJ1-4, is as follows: DTAVSQTPKYLVTQMGNDKSIKCEQNLGHDTMYWYKQDSKKFLKIMFSYNNKELIINETVPNRFSPKSPDKAHLNLHINSLELGDSAVYFCASSRGTGVDEKLFFGSGTQLSVL.